This T cell receptor (beta chain) was recovered during a study of sequential checkpoint blockade in melanoma. Study-level background: Both treatment sequences were followed by maintenance nivolumab.

Assay used: immunoSEQ multiplex PCR; TCRdb lists only in-frame clones, some missing. The repertoire has about 18,000 clones, 72% of them found once; the top ten carry approximately 20%. Specified treatment: randomized to nivolumab then ipilimumab (arm A) or the reverse (arm B). Sorted cells were live CD3+CD8+, lacking CD19 and CD56, from PBMCs. This CDR3 is built from 16 residues. The ends lost 4 bases at V and 2 bases at J; junction bases unmatched: 8. From germline, CDR1 is MNHEY and CDR2 SMNVEV (reference sequence). This sample comprised CD8+ T cells sorted from blood (inferred from file names), obtained from a patient given nivolumab and ipilimumab in sequence. The V call is TRBV27, the J call TRBJ2-7, with TRBD1 identical over 10 bases. This clonotype was obtained from a human donor with melanoma. CDR3 in DNA: TGTGCCAGCAGTTCAACTAGCGGACAGGGGGCCTACGAGCAGTACTTC. It specifies CASSSTSGQGAYEQYF.